This TCR beta chain comes out of a study of T-cell reconstitution after alpha-beta-depleted transplantation in children. Notes on the study in general: There were some patients whose high TCRbeta diversity at day 60 came from surviving recipient T cells and thymic progenitors. Diversity and T-cell counts at one year after transplant derived mostly from new T cells. In patients about two months after transplant, alpha-beta T cells reportedly arose from several hundred expanded graft clones.

V lost 6 bases and J lost 6; bases outside the gene matches: 5. The length of the CDR3 is 14 residues. Per germline, CDR1 SGHRS and CDR2 YFSETQ. As it was prepared, the TCRbeta library received unique molecular identifiers. TCRdb reanalysed the PCR reads using MiXCR and keeps one entry per CDR3 protein. This table holds around 800,000 distinct CDR3 sequences, roughly 15% found once. About this clonotype itself: Its antigen is unidentified.

V is TRBV5-1 and J is TRBJ1-4; 10 nucleotides align to TRBD1. This sample comprised PBMCs, mostly from graft donor cells, obtained 360 days after TCRalphabeta/CD19-depleted stem cell transplant. This TCR came from a male patient aged 5 to 17 who had a stem cell transplant for acute lymphoblastic leukemia, so the T cells may come from the graft donor. CDR3 sequence reads: CASKVGTGDEKLFF. The CDR3 region has the DNA TGCGCCAGCAAGGTCGGGACAGGGGATGAAAAACTGTTTTTT.